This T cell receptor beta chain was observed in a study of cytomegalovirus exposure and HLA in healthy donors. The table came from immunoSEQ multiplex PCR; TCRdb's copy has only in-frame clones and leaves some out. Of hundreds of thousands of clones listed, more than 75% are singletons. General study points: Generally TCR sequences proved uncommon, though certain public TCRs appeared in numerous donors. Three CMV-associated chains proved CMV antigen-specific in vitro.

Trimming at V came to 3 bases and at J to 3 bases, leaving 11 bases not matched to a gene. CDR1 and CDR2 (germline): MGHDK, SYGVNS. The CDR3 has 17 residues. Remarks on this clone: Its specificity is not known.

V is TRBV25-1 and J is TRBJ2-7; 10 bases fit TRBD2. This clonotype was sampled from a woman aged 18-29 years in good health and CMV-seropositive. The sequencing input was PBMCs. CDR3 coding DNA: TGTGCCAGCAGTGAGCCCTCTAGCGGGGGAGGCAACTACGAGCAGTACTTC. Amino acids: CASSEPSSGGGNYEQYF.